Each of the 30 T cell receptor beta chains below was sequenced from the same sample in a study of blood T cell repertoires in COVID-19 (dated by TCRdb to 2020 to 2022). Receptors were amplified or captured by the immunoSEQ multiplex PCR assay. TCRdb's version of the immuneACCESS table is confined to in-frame rearrangements and falls short of the full clone set. An unresolved V gene accounts for under half of the shortfall where checked; the remainder is of unknown origin. Within this sample are 45,000 to 55,000 clones, with more than 65% of them counted one time only. The top ten clonotypes cover about 8.1% of the sample. The sequenced sample was peripheral blood. Receptors were obtained from a woman aged 70 to 79 with acute or convalescent COVID-19.

About this clone: The identical CDR3 is also encoded by other nucleotide sequences in the sample. The V gene is TRBV7-9, the J gene TRBJ2-5; tentatively, D is TRBD2 (7 bases). Germline V gene data show CDR1 as SEHNR and CDR2 as FQNEAQ (reference sequence). Trimming shortened V by 3 bases and J by 1 base, and 15 bases separated the two germline ends. The length of the CDR3 is 16 residues. CDR3 sequence: CASSLGGRGAQETQYF. The CDR3 coding sequence is TGTGCCAGCAGCTTGGGGGGGAGGGGGGCCCAAGAGACCCAGTACTTC.

The chain uses TRBV19 and TRBJ1-4; D is undetermined. Trimming shortened V by 6 bases and J by 2 bases, and 13 bases separated the two germline ends. The CDR3 covers 15 residues. Germline loops: CDR1 LNHDA, CDR2 SQIVND (reference sequence). The CDR3 region has the DNA TGTGCCAGTAGCCCGACGAGGGATACTAATGAAAAACTGTTTTTT. This translates into CASSPTRDTNEKLFF.

This clone was seen only a few times. This chain connects TRBV2 to TRBJ1-2; no firm D call. Germline CDR1 is SNHLY and CDR2 is FYNNEI. This CDR3 comprises 17 residues. The V gene lost 3 bases and the J gene lost 0 bases, with 17 bases spanning the gap. The CDR3 DNA follows: TGTGCCAGCAGTGAGAGGGAGAACACACTATCTAACTATGGCTACACCTTC. Encoded protein: CASSERENTLSNYGYTF.

The J gene is TRBJ1-3, the V gene TRBV12-3 or TRBV12-4; D is uncertain. Trimming pared 7 bases from V and 8 bases from J, leaving 15 bases between. The CDR3 extends over 13 amino acids. Here the CDR3 reads CASNTAGGHTIYF. Written as DNA, the CDR3 is TGTGCCAGCAATACAGCCGGTGGTCACACCATATATTTT.

This clone was seen only once. The V gene is TRBV10-3, the J gene TRBJ1-1, with D unresolved. This CDR3 is 15 amino acids long. V lost 2 bases to trimming and J lost 1 base, with 11 bases between them. Germline values: CDR1 ENHRY, CDR2 SYGVKD. This CDR3 reads CAISEPTLGNTEAFF. As DNA, the CDR3 is TGTGCCATCAGTGAGCCAACCCTAGGGAACACTGAAGCTTTCTTT.

A word on this clone: The sample contains more than one DNA sequence encoding this CDR3. The CDR3 region is CASSQGTGIEAFF. Written as DNA, the CDR3 is TGTGCCAGCAGCCAAGGGACAGGGATTGAAGCTTTCTTT. The chain joins TRBV3-1 (or the pseudogene TRBV3-2) to TRBJ1-1; TRBD1 agrees at 8 bases. Per the germline V gene, CDR1 is LGHDT and CDR2 is YNNKEL (reference sequence). This CDR3 is built from 13 residues. V shed 1 base and J 7 bases; nucleotides not matched to a gene: 2.

This sequence joins TRBV6-5 and TRBJ2-5; D may be TRBD1 (5 bases). The CDR3 consists of 15 residues. CDR1 and CDR2 (germline): MNHEY, SVGAGI. Deletions cut 6 bases from V and 2 bases from J, with 16 bases between. The DNA of the CDR3 is TGTGCCAGCAGGATAGAAGGGGTGTATCAAGAGACCCAGTACTTC. This encodes CASRIEGVYQETQYF.

The V gene is TRBV9, the J gene TRBJ2-3, with TRBD1 identical over 8 bases. V shed 3 bases and J 3 bases; nucleotides not matched to a gene: 3. The CDR3 is made up of 14 amino acids. Germline CDR1 and CDR2: SGDLS and YYNGEE. This chain's CDR3 is CASSGTGLTDTQYF. The CDR3 DNA sequence: TGTGCCAGCAGCGGGACAGGGCTTACAGATACGCAGTATTTT. Together with reference TRBV9 and TRBJ2-3, the CDR3 gives the full variable domain: DSGVTQTPKHLITATGQRVTLRCSPRSGDLSVYWYQQSLDQGLQFLIQYYNGEERAKGNILERFSAQQFPDLHSELNLSSLELGDSALYFCASSGTGLTDTQYFGPGTRLTVL.

This clone was counted between two and nine times. The V and J genes are TRBV27 and TRBJ2-2, with D uncertain. Germline V lookup: CDR1 MNHEY, CDR2 SMNVEV (reference sequence). This CDR3 spans 12 amino acids. V was shortened by 3 bases and J by 6 bases, with 5 bases between the two germline ends. The DNA for the CDR3 is TGTGCCAGCAGTTTGCGAGCCGGGGAGCTGTTTTTT. Translated, it gives CASSLRAGELFF.

V is TRBV27 and J is TRBJ1-5; possible D gene TRBD1, 5 bases. This CDR3 spans 13 amino acids. The germline V and J ends were trimmed by 3 bases and 7 bases, with 10 bases remaining between them. CDR1 is MNHEY, CDR2 SMNVEV, per germline (reference sequence). The DNA of the CDR3 is TGTGCCAGCAGTTTGGTCCCAGGGCAGCCCCAGCATTTT. Its protein is CASSLVPGQPQHF.

The chain couples TRBV6-2 or TRBV6-3 to TRBJ2-7; maybe TRBD2 (7 bases). The V gene lost 6 bases and the J gene lost 5 bases, with 23 bases spanning the gap. The germline V gene encodes CDR1 MNHEY and CDR2 SVGEGT. This CDR3 is built from 16 residues. CDR3: CASSRPRGPLVHEQYF. In DNA, the CDR3 is TGTGCCAGCAGCCGCCCGCGGGGGCCGTTGGTCCACGAGCAGTACTTC.

J is TRBJ1-1 and V is TRBV2, with 10 bases matching TRBD1. The CDR3 has 13 residues. Germline trimming cut 7 bases from V and 6 bases from J; bases unmatched to any gene: 5. Germline V CDR1 and CDR2: SNHLY, FYNNEI. The DNA of the CDR3 is TGTGCCAGCATAAGGGACAGGGGCCCTGAAGCTTTCTTT. This translates into CASIRDRGPEAFF.

The CDR3 coding sequence is TGTGCCAGCAGCACCGCAGGGGGAGGCTACACCTTC. Translation: CASSTAGGGYTF. The rearrangement joins TRBV6-5 to TRBJ1-2; 7 positions match TRBD1. Germline V gives CDR1 MNHEY, CDR2 SVGAGI. This CDR3 spans 12 amino acids. V trimming: 6 bases; J trimming: 8 bases; junction bases outside the gene matches: 6.

In its sample, this clone is medium-sized. The chain has TRBV28 and TRBJ2-2, with a weak D call TRBD1 (5 bases). The germline gives CDR1 MDHEN, CDR2 SYDVKM. Deletions cut 7 bases from V and 3 bases from J, with 6 bases between. This CDR3 spans 12 amino acids. The CDR3 region is CASKQDTGELFF. CDR3 DNA sequence: TGTGCCAGCAAACAGGACACCGGGGAGCTGTTTTTT.

This clone was seen a few times. The rearrangement joins TRBV15 to TRBJ1-1; 10 positions agree with TRBD1. This CDR3 comprises 13 residues. The V segment lost 2 bases and the J segment 11 bases; nucleotides outside the gene matches: 5. The germline V gene encodes CDR1 LNHNV and CDR2 YYDKDF (reference sequence). The CDR3: CATSRYDRGHAFF. In DNA form, the CDR3 reads TGTGCCACCAGCAGATACGACAGGGGGCACGCTTTCTTT.

The chain combines TRBV9 with TRBJ2-3, with D tentatively TRBD2 (5 bases). The CDR3 is 15 amino acids. CDR1 and CDR2 from the germline V gene are SGDLS and YYNGEE. Between the trimmed V and J ends, which lost 0 bases and 9 bases, there was a span of 17 bases. As DNA, the CDR3 is TGTGCCAGCAGCGTAGAAGGACCCCCCGGAGGAACGCAGTATTTT. Protein: CASSVEGPPGGTQYF.

The chain combines TRBV29-1 with TRBJ2-6; D perhaps matches TRBD1 (7 bases). Germline-derived CDR1 and CDR2 are SQVTM and ANQGSEA. V lost 0 bases and J 1 base, leaving 10 bases between the germline ends. This CDR3 spans 16 amino acids. The CDR3 sequence is CSVEEAGQSGANVLTF. DNA of the CDR3: TGCAGCGTTGAAGAGGCGGGACAGTCTGGGGCCAACGTCCTGACTTTC.

The chain recombines TRBV7-2 with TRBJ1-6; 7 bases are shared with TRBD1. V shed 5 bases, J shed 10 bases, and the junction held 17 bases outside the gene matches. The CDR3 runs to 17 residues. Germline-derived CDR1 and CDR2 are SGHTA and FQGNSA. The CDR3, as DNA: TGTGCCAGCAGCCCGGCGCCCTACAGGGGACGGGGATCACCCCTCCACTTT. It encodes CASSPAPYRGRGSPLHF.

This chain uses TRBV3-1 (or the pseudogene TRBV3-2) with TRBJ2-1, with D perhaps matching TRBD1 (7 bases). The V end lost 4 bases, the J end lost 0 bases, and 16 bases lay between the germline ends. Germline V gene lookup returns CDR1 LGHDT and CDR2 YNNKEL (reference sequence). This CDR3 comprises 17 residues. The CDR3 bases are TGTGCCAGCAGCCGGGCGGGACAGATTGCCTCCTACAATGAGCAGTTCTTC. This encodes CASSRAGQIASYNEQFF.

V is TRBV11-3 and J is TRBJ1-1; TRBD1 agrees at 7 bases. The CDR3 extends over 13 amino acids. CDR1 is SGHNT, CDR2 YENEEA, per germline. The ends lost 5 bases at V and 10 bases at J; junction bases unmatched: 10. CDR3 sequence (DNA): TGTGCCAGCAGCGGCAGGGGGACCCGGGGAGCTTTCTTT. Amino acid sequence: CASSGRGTRGAFF.

V is TRBV7-9 and J is TRBJ1-2; TRBD1 matches 11 bases. Per the germline V gene, CDR1 is SEHNR and CDR2 is FQNEAQ (reference sequence). This CDR3 is built from 15 residues. With 5 bases clipped from V and 2 bases from J, the junction kept 4 bases outside the gene matches. CDR3 nucleotide sequence: TGTGCCAGCAGCGCGGGACAGGGGGACAACTATGGCTACACCTTC. Translation: CASSAGQGDNYGYTF.

The V call is TRBV10-3, the J call TRBJ2-2, with 7 bases that match TRBD1. The V segment lost 0 bases and the J segment 10 bases; nucleotides outside the gene matches: 5. The length of the CDR3 is 14 residues. Germline CDR1 reads ENHRY; CDR2 reads SYGVKD. CDR3 protein: CAISESPDRVELFF. The CDR3 DNA sequence: TGTGCCATCAGTGAGTCACCCGACAGGGTGGAGCTGTTTTTT.

The rearrangement uses TRBV30 and TRBJ1-2; no clear D. V was pared by 1 base and J by 6 bases, with 12 bases between. The CDR3 totals 13 residues. The germline V gene has CDR1 GTSNPN and CDR2 SVGIG (reference sequence). CDR3 sequence (DNA): TGTGCCTGGAGTGCCGATTGGGCAGATGGCTACACCTTC. Its protein is CAWSADWADGYTF.

CDR3 nucleotide sequence: TGTGCCAGCAGTGAAGGAGGGGAGCAGTACTTC. Its protein is CASSEGGEQYF. The chain has TRBV6-1 and TRBJ2-7, with D perhaps TRBD2 (5 bases). The CDR3 is 11 amino acids. The V end lost 1 base, the J end lost 7 bases, and 5 bases lay between the germline ends. Germline V lookup: CDR1 MNHNS, CDR2 SASEGT.

The chain recombines TRBV5-4 with TRBJ1-3, with D uncertain. This CDR3 has 15 amino acids. Per germline, CDR1 SGHNT and CDR2 YYREEE (reference sequence). The V end lost 4 bases, the J end lost 1 base, and 12 bases lay between the germline ends. The CDR3, as DNA: TGTGCCAGCAGCCTCGGACGGGGTTCTGGAAACACCATATATTTT. Its protein is CASSLGRGSGNTIYF.

V and J are TRBV7-2 and TRBJ2-1; 9 bases match TRBD2. The V gene's germline CDR1 is SGHTA and CDR2 FQGNSA. V lost 5 bases, J lost 5 bases, and 4 bases stayed unmatched. The length of the CDR3 is 14 residues. CDR3 protein: CASSHGTSNNEQFF. CDR3 bases: TGTGCCAGCAGCCATGGGACTAGCAACAATGAGCAGTTCTTC.

This clone was seen repeatedly, ten times or more. V is TRBV4-1 and J is TRBJ1-2, with D tentatively TRBD1 (5 bases). There are 14 residues in the CDR3. Trimming cost V 0 bases and J 6 bases, with 11 bases left between them. Per germline, CDR1 MGHRA and CDR2 YSYEKL. CDR3 coding DNA: TGCGCCAGCAGCCAAGAAACGGCCAGGGATGGCTACACCTTC. It encodes CASSQETARDGYTF.

The chain has TRBV6-5 and TRBJ2-7; TRBD2 matches 9 bases. Per the germline V gene, CDR1 is MNHEY and CDR2 is SVGAGI. V lost 5 bases, J lost 6 bases, and 2 bases stayed unmatched. This CDR3 has 12 amino acids. CDR3 in amino acids: CASSTGLAEQYF. Written as DNA, the CDR3 is TGTGCCAGCAGTACGGGACTAGCCGAGCAGTACTTC.

The genes are TRBV19 and TRBJ2-5; perhaps TRBD2 as D (6 bases). Trimming left V 3 bases short and J 2 bases short, with 7 bases between. Looked up from germline, CDR1 is LNHDA and CDR2 is SQIVND (reference sequence). The CDR3 runs to 13 residues. CDR3: CASSMGLQETQYF. CDR3 DNA sequence: TGTGCCAGTAGTATGGGACTTCAAGAGACCCAGTACTTC.

Comments on this clone: Other DNA sequences in the same sample also yield this CDR3. The chain uses TRBV5-1 and TRBJ1-4; TRBD1 matches 7 bases. Losses at the gene ends were 4 bases for V and 5 bases for J; bases not matched to a gene: 8. The CDR3 is made up of 15 amino acids. CDR1 is SGHRS, CDR2 YFSETQ, per germline. CDR3 DNA sequence: TGCGCCAGCAGCCTGGTAGGGACAGTAAATGAAAAACTGTTTTTT. This gives the protein CASSLVGTVNEKLFF.